This T cell receptor (beta chain) is drawn from a study of T cells in Graves' hyperthyroidism and ophthalmopathy (dated by TCRdb to between 2018 and 2021). Broadly, across the study: Peripheral blood samples were taken at the time of initial diagnosis, prior to any treatment. TCR V-J signatures able to tell the groups apart were searched for in a discovery cohort of approximately 95 patients, of whom more than 40 had Graves' ophthalmopathy and under 65 had stable Graves' hyperthyroidism. Prospective prediction of ophthalmopathy was tested in an independent validation cohort consisting of under 20 hyperthyroidism patients and over 15 patients who later progressed to ophthalmopathy. For training and testing, the roughly 97 patients in the discovery cohort were randomly divided in a 7:3 ratio. Thyroid tissue and blood T-cell repertoires from six Graves' hyperthyroidism patients were also compared in the study. After blood sampling, hyperthyroidism patients were treated with methimazole at a starting dose of 30 mg daily, and ophthalmopathy patients were treated with high-dose intravenous methylprednisolone. TCR Vbeta CDR3 sequencing of 120 to 150 peripheral blood samples (over 40 ophthalmopathy, 75 hyperthyroidism and some 17 progressor patients) is reported in the paper.

CDR1 and CDR2 (KGHSH, LQKENI) derive from the germline V gene. The CDR3, cysteine through phenylalanine, is 13 amino acids long. The sequence is cut down to CDR3 DNA, 39 bases in frame from base 1. Trimming takes 3 bases from V and 6 bases from J, and the germline ends sit 12 bases apart. The TCR beta CDR3 regions were amplified from the RNA transcripts. A first-round RT-PCR of the TCR CDR3 used the HTBI primer set with the Qiagen OneStep RT-PCR kit. The libraries were constructed in a second round of multiplex PCR and then size-selected and purified. The libraries were sequenced on an Illumina HiSeq2000 using paired-end 100 bp reads. As for the original processing: SOAPnuke was used to process the raw data, removing reads that contained adapters or uncalled bases, had a mean Phred below 15, or lacked an exact match to the constant primer or identifier. High-quality paired reads were merged using COPE v1.2.5, and each unique nucleotide sequence was defined as a clonotype. MiTCR v1.1 was used to align the clonotypes against IMGT TRBV, TRBD and TRBJ reference segments. Only V-J combinations with frequency above 0.0001, covering 99% to 99.2% of repertoires, were analysed. A TCS score was defined as the ratio of F50 (clonal expansion) to E x V (chaos), with BLOSUM62-based TCRdist applied between CDR3 peptides within each V-J. Welch's t-statistics and random forest reduced roughly 500 V-J features to roughly 13, which were used in a naive Bayes classifier (R e1071). The public reads were quality trimmed at Q25 with fastp and then assembled into clones with MiXCR by TCRdb, keeping productive beta chains. Identical CDR3 protein sequences are pooled into one entry, listed with their most common genes and DNA. TCRdb, rather than the study authors, made the V and J calls. For this sample there are roughly 500,000 distinct CDR3 sequences; more than 11% appear just once. The ten most abundant clones make up roughly 6.2% of the sample.

The paper as a whole reports these results and caveats: Most expanded thyroid clonotypes (frequency above 0.001) were also found in blood, which suggests that blood repertoires may mirror thyroid immune responses. Sample size was not statistically predetermined, and blinding of investigators to group allocation was not performed. In validation, progression to ophthalmopathy was predicted by the model with nearly 71% sensitivity and 72.22% specificity, a median of about 6.8 months before onset. A 13 V-J signature model separated ophthalmopathy from stable hyperthyroidism, with around 91% sensitivity and 81.08% specificity in cross-validation and 80%/75% in testing.

Hyperthyroidism patients were newly diagnosed, had a disease duration of under 2 months, and were aged 18 to 65 years. The study excluded patients with uncontrolled infections, other autoimmune diseases, pregnancy or lactation. Clinical symptoms, serum thyroxine and TRAb, thyroid ultrasound, and orbital computed tomography formed the basis for the diagnoses. For progressor patients, blood was drawn at the first diagnosis of hyperthyroidism, before any ophthalmopathy symptoms had appeared. Ficoll-Paque density gradient centrifugation was used to isolate PBMCs from around 10 ml of fresh peripheral blood. Progressor patients were first diagnosed with Graves' hyperthyroidism and then developed ophthalmopathy during follow-up. Total RNA was extracted using Trizol reagent, and RNA quality was assessed on an Agilent 2100 Bioanalyzer. This clonotype was counted at least ten times. The target of this receptor is not known. Qualities for individual bases were not recorded, and no much larger clone is one base off.

Material for sequencing was blood. Recombination joined TRBV18 with TRBJ2-7; no D gene is confidently identified. The sequence came from a woman in her thirties with Graves' hyperthyroidism that later progressed to Graves' ophthalmopathy. The nucleotides read TGTGCCAGCTCACCGGATCCGACGGGCGAGCAGTACTTC. Its product reads: CASSPDPTGEQYF.